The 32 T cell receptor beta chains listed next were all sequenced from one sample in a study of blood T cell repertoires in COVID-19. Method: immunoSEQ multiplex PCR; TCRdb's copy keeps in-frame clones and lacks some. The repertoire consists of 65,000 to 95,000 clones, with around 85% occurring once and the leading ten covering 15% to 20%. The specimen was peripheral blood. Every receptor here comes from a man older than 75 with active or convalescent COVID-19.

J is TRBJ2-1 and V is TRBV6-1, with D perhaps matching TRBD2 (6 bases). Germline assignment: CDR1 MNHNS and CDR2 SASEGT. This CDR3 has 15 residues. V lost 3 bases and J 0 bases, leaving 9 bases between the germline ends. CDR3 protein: CASSDAGFSYNEQFF. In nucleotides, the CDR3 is TGTGCCAGCAGTGATGCGGGATTCTCCTACAATGAGCAGTTCTTC.

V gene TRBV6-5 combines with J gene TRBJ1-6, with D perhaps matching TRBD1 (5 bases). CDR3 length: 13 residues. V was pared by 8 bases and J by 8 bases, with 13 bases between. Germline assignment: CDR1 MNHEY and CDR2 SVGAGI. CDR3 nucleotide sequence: TGTGCCAGCCTGACTAGGGGTGATTCACCCCTCCACTTT. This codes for CASLTRGDSPLHF.

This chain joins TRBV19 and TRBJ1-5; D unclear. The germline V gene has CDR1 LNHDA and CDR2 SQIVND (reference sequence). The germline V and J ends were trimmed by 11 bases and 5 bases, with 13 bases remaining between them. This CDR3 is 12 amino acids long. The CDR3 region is CASGFNDQPQHF. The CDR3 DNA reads TGTGCCTCAGGTTTTAACGATCAGCCCCAGCATTTT.

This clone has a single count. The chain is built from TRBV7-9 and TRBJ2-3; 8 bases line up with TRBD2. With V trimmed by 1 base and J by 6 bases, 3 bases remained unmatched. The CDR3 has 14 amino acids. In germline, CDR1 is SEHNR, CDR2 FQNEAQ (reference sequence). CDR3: CASSLDSGMDTQYF. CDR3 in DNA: TGTGCCAGCAGCTTAGATAGCGGGATGGATACGCAGTATTTT. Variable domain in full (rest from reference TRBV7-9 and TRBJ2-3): DTGVSQNPRHKITKRGQNVTFRCDPISEHNRLYWYRQTLGQGPEFLTYFQNEAQLEKSRLLSDRFSAERPKGSFSTLEIQRTEQGDSAMYLCASSLDSGMDTQYFGPGTRLTVL.

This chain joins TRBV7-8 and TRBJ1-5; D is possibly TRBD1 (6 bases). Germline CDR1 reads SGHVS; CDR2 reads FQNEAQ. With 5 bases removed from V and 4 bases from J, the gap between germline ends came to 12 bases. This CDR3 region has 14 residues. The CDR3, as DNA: TGTGCCAGCAGCAAAGACAGGAGAAATCAGCCCCAGCATTTT. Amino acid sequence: CASSKDRRNQPQHF.

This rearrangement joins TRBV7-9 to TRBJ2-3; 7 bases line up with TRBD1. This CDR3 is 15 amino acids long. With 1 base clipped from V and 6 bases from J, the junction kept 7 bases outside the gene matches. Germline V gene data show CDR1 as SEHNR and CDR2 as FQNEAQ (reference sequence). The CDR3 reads CASSLGGGARDTQYF. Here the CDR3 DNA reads TGTGCCAGCAGCTTAGGAGGGGGCGCAAGGGATACGCAGTATTTT.

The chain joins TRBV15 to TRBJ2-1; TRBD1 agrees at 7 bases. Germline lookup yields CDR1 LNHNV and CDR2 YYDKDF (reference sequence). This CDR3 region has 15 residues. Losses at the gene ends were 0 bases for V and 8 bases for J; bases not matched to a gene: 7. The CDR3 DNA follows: TGTGCCACCAGCAGAGATAGGGGGCGCAGGTATGAGCAGTTCTTC. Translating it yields CATSRDRGRRYEQFF.

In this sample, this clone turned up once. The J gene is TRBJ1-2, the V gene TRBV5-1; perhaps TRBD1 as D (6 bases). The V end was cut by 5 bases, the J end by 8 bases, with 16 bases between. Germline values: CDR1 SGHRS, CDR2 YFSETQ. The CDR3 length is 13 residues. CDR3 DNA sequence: TGCGCCAGCAGACTCGCGACAGGAGACGGCTACACCTTC. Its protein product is CASRLATGDGYTF.

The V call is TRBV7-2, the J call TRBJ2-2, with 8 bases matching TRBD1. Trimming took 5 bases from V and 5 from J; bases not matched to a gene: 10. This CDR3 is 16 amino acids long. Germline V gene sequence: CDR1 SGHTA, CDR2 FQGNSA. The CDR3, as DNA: TGTGCCAGCAGCCCTACGGACAGGGTGAGAACCGGGGAGCTGTTTTTT. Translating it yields CASSPTDRVRTGELFF.

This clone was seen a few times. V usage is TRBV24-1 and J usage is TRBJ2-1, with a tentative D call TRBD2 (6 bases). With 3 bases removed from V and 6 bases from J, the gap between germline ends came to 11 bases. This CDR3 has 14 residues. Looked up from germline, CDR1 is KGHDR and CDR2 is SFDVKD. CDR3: CATSDPGTGNEQFF. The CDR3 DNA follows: TGTGCCACCAGTGATCCCGGGACTGGCAATGAGCAGTTCTTC.

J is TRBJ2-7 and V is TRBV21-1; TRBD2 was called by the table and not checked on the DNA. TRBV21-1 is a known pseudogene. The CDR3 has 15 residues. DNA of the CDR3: TGTGCCAGCAGCAAAGCGGGCGGGGGGCCCTACGAGCAGTACGTC. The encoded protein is CASSKAGGGPYEQYV.

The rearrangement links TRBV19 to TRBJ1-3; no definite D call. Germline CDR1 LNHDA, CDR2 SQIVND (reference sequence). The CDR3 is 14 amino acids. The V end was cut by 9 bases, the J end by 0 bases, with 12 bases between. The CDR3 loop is CASKRGNSGNTIYF. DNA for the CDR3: TGTGCCAGCAAAAGAGGGAACTCTGGAAACACCATATATTTT.

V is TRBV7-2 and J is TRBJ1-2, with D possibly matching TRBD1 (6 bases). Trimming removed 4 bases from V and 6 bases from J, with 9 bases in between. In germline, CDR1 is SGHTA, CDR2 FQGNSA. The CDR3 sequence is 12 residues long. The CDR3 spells CASSYYRDGYTF. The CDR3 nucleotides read TGTGCCAGCAGCTATTACAGGGATGGCTACACCTTC.

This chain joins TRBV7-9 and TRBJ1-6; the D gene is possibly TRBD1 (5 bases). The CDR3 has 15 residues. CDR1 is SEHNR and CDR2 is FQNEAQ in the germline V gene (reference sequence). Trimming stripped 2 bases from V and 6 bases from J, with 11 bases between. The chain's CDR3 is CASSLRGGTNSPLHF. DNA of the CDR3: TGTGCCAGCAGCTTAAGGGGCGGGACTAATTCACCCCTCCACTTT.

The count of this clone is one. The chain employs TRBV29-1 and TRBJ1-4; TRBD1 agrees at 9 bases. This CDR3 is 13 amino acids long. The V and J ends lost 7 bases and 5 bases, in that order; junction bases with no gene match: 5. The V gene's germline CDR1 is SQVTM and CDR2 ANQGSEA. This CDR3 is CSASGTGNEKLFF. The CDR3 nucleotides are TGCAGCGCCTCCGGGACAGGGAATGAAAAACTGTTTTTT.

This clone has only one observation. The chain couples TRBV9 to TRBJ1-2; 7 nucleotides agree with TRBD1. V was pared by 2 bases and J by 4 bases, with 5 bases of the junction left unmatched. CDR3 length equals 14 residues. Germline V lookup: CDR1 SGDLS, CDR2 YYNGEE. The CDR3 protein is CASSVTGTAYGYTF. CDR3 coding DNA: TGTGCCAGCAGCGTCACTGGGACAGCCTATGGCTACACCTTC. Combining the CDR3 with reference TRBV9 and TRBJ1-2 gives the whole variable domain DSGVTQTPKHLITATGQRVTLRCSPRSGDLSVYWYQQSLDQGLQFLIQYYNGEERAKGNILERFSAQQFPDLHSELNLSSLELGDSALYFCASSVTGTAYGYTFGSGTRLTVV.

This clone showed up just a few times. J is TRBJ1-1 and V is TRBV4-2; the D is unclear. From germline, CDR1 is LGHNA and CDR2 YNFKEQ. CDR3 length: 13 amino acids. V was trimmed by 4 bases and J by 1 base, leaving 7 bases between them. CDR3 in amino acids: CASSLSPNTEAFF. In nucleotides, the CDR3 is TGTGCCAGCAGCCTCTCCCCGAACACTGAAGCTTTCTTT.

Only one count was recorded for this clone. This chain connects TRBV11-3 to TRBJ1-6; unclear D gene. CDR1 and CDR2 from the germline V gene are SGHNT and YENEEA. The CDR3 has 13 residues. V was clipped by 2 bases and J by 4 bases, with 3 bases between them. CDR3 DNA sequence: TGTGCCAGCAGCTTACGTTATAATTCACCCCTCCACTTT. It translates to CASSLRYNSPLHF.

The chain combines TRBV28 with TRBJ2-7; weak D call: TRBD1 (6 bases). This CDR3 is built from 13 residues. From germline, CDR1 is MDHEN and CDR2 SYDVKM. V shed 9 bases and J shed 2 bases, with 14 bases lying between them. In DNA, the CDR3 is TGTGCCAGTACCTCTACAGGGACCTACGAGCAGTACGTC. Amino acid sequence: CASTSTGTYEQYV.

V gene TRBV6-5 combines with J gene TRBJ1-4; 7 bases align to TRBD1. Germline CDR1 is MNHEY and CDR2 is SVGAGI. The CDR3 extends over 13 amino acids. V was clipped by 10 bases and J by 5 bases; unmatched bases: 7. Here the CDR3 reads CATSGQRNEKLFF. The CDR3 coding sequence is TGTGCCACCTCGGGACAGCGAAATGAAAAACTGTTTTTT.

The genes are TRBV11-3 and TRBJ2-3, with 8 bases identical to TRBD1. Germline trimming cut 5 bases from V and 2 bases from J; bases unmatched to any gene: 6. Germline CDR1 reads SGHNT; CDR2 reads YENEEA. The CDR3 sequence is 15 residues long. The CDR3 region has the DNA TGTGCCAGCAGCACCCGGACAGGGATCACAGATACGCAGTATTTT. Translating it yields CASSTRTGITDTQYF.

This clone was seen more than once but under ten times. The CDR3 bases are TGTGCCAGCAGCTTATCACAGGGGTACGAGCAGTACGTC. Its protein product is CASSLSQGYEQYV. This chain connects TRBV11-2 to TRBJ2-7; 7 nucleotides match TRBD1. This CDR3 region has 13 residues. With V trimmed by 2 bases and J by 4 bases, 2 bases remained unmatched. In germline, CDR1 is SGHAT, CDR2 FQNNGV.

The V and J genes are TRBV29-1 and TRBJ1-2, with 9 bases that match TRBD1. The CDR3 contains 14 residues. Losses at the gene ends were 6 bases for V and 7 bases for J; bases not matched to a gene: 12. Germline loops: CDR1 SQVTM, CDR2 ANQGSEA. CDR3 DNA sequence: TGCAGCGTCGCTCAATCACAGGGGGCGAGTGGCTACACCTTC. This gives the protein CSVAQSQGASGYTF.

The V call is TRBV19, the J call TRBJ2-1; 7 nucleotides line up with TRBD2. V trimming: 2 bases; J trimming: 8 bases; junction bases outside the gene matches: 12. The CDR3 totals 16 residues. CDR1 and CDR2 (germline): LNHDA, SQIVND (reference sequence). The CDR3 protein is CASSITAGERVYEQFF. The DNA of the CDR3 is TGTGCCAGTAGTATAACGGCGGGAGAAAGAGTTTATGAGCAGTTCTTC. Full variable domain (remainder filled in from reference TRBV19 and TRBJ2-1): DGGITQSPKYLFRKEGQNVTLSCEQNLNHDAMYWYRQDPGQGLRLIYYSQIVNDFQKGDIAEGYSVSREKKESFPLTVTSAQKNPTAFYLCASSITAGERVYEQFFGPGTRLTVL.

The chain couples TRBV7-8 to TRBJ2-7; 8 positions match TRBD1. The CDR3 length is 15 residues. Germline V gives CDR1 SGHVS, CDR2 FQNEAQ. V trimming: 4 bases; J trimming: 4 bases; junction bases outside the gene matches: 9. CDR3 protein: CASSSPNRGLYEQYV. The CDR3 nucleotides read TGTGCCAGCAGCTCACCGAACAGGGGGTTATACGAGCAGTACGTC.

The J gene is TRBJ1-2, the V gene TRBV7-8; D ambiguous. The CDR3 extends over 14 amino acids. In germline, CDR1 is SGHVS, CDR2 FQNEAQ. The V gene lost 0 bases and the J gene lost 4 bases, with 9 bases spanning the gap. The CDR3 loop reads CASSLAQAVYGYTF. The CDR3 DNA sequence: TGTGCCAGCAGCTTAGCCCAGGCAGTCTATGGCTACACCTTC.

The CDR3 reads CATSRGNNQPQHF. CDR3 nucleotides: TGTGCCACCAGTCGGGGAAACAATCAGCCCCAGCATTTT. The chain is built from TRBV24-1 and TRBJ1-5; D is unresolved. Germline V CDR1 and CDR2: KGHDR, SFDVKD. This CDR3 comprises 13 residues. The ends were cut back, 6 bases at V and 3 bases at J, with 8 bases in the middle.

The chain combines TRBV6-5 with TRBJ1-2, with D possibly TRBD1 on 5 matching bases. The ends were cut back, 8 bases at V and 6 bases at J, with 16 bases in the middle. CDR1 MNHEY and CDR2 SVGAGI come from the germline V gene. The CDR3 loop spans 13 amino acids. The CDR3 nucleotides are TGTGCCAGCGCTGAGGGGAGGGGAGATGGCTACACCTTC. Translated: CASAEGRGDGYTF.

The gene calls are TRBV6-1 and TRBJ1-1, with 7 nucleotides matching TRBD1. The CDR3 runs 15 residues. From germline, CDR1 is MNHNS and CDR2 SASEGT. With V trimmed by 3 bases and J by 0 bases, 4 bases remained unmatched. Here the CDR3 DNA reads TGTGCCAGCAGTGATCCGGGACAGATGAACACTGAAGCTTTCTTT. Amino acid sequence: CASSDPGQMNTEAFF.

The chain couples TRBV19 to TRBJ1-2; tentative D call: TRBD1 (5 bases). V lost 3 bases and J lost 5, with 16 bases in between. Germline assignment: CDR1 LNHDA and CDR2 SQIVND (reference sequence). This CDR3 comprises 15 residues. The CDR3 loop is CASSISTALGYGYTF. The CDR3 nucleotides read TGTGCCAGTAGTATTTCGACAGCCCTGGGTTATGGCTACACCTTC.

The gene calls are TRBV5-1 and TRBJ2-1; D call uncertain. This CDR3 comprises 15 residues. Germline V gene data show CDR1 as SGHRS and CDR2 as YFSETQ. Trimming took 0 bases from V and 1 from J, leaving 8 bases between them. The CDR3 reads CASSLASQSYNEQFF. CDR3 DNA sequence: TGCGCCAGCAGCTTGGCTAGTCAGTCCTACAATGAGCAGTTCTTC.

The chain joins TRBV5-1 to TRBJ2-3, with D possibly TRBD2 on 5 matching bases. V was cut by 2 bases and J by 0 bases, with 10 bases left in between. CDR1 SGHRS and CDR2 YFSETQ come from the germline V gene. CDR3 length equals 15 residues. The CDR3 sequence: CASSFVRTSTDTQYF. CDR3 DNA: TGCGCCAGCAGCTTTGTGAGGACTAGCACAGATACGCAGTATTTT.